Presented here are 14 T cell receptor beta chains from one specimen sequenced in a study of blood T cells in healthy people across ages. The use of a sample-barcoded 5' primer and a J-beta primer mix characterized a second PCR of roughly 7 to 11 cycles. TCRdb passed the 5' RACE reads through MiXCR, listing each CDR3 protein once. The sample includes about 730,000 distinct CDR3 sequences, roughly 47% seen only once; the top ten take 20% to 25%. Sample: blood. The receptors here all came from a woman aged 55-69 years in good health.

This clonotype was seen once. The junction differs from germline at one of its ends, possibly a read error. The chain couples TRBV7-2 to TRBJ1-1; D is uncertain. The CDR3 runs to 16 residues. CDR1 is SGHTA and CDR2 is FQGNSA in the germline V gene. The CDR3 loop reads CASSVARLTRNTEAFF. CDR3 nucleotide sequence: TGTGCCAGCAGCGTAGCGAGACTAACCCGGAACACTGAAGCTTTCTTT.

This clonotype has ten or more counts. The chain joins TRBV11-2 to TRBJ2-3; 7 bases line up with TRBD1. Germline V gene data show CDR1 as SGHAT and CDR2 as FQNNGV. V shed 8 bases and J 2 bases; nucleotides not matched to a gene: 10. This CDR3 has 15 residues. CDR3 in amino acids: CASEAGTAHTDTQYF. Written as DNA, the CDR3 is TGTGCCAGCGAGGCCGGGACAGCACACACAGATACGCAGTATTTT. Looking up the rest from reference TRBV11-2 and TRBJ2-3 gives the full variable domain: EAGVAQSPRYKIIEKRQSVAFWCNPISGHATLYWYQQILGQGPKLLIQFQNNGVVDDSQLPKDRFSAERLKGVDSTLKIQPAKLEDSAVYLCASEAGTAHTDTQYFGPGTRLTVL.

The chain uses TRBV7-6 and TRBJ2-1; 7 bases fit TRBD1. Germline CDR1 SGHVS, CDR2 FNYEAQ. Unmatched junction bases numbered 7, after V lost 4 bases and J lost 4 bases. The CDR3 consists of 15 residues. This CDR3 is CASSSAEGAYNEQFF. In DNA form, the CDR3 reads TGTGCCAGCAGCTCCGCTGAGGGGGCGTACAATGAGCAGTTCTTC.

J is TRBJ2-1 and V is TRBV7-2; D gene ambiguous. The CDR3 sequence is 14 residues long. Germline V gene sequence: CDR1 SGHTA, CDR2 FQGNSA. Deletions cut 3 bases from V and 3 bases from J, with 9 bases between. The CDR3 DNA reads TGTGCCAGCAGCTTTAACTGGTACTACAATGAGCAGTTCTTC. This sequence encodes CASSFNWYYNEQFF.

The chain employs TRBV12-3 or TRBV12-4 and TRBJ2-3; D may correspond to TRBD1 or TRBD2 (5 bases each). Trimming removed 7 bases from V and 1 base from J, with 15 bases in between. This CDR3 is 15 amino acids long. The CDR3 region is CASTMGRGGTDTQYF. In DNA, the CDR3 is TGTGCCAGCACCATGGGGAGAGGGGGCACAGATACGCAGTATTTT.

The chain has TRBV29-1 and TRBJ2-3, with D possibly matching TRBD2 (7 bases). The V end lost 8 bases, the J end lost 3 bases, and 21 bases lay between the germline ends. This CDR3 has 15 amino acids. Germline loops: CDR1 SQVTM, CDR2 ANQGSEA. CDR3 region: CSSPRKGGRTDTQYF. The CDR3 region has the DNA TGCAGCTCCCCTCGGAAGGGGGGGAGGACAGATACGCAGTATTTT.

This chain links TRBV20-1 with TRBJ1-1; no clear D gene. The CDR3 is 15 residues long. The V gene's germline CDR1 is DFQATT and CDR2 SNEGSKA (reference sequence). V lost 0 bases to trimming and J lost 1 base, with 12 bases between them. In DNA, the CDR3 is TGCAGTGCTAGAGATAAGCGGGCCCCGAACACTGAAGCTTTCTTT. Protein product: CSARDKRAPNTEAFF.

This clonotype has a count of ten or more. J is TRBJ2-1 and V is TRBV12-3 or TRBV12-4, with D perhaps TRBD1 (5 bases). The CDR3 contains 12 residues. Trimming took 5 bases from V and 8 from J, leaving 10 bases between them. As DNA, the CDR3 is TGTGCCAGCAGTCTCCAGGGTCATGAGCAGTTCTTC. It yields the protein CASSLQGHEQFF.

The chain uses TRBV6-5 and TRBJ1-2; D remains ambiguous. CDR1 MNHEY and CDR2 SVGAGI come from the germline V gene. V was pared by 7 bases and J by 0 bases, with 12 bases between. The CDR3 totals 14 residues. CDR3 sequence reads: CASTPGYSNYGYTF. For the CDR3, the DNA is TGTGCCAGCACCCCCGGGTATTCTAACTATGGCTACACCTTC.

This clonotype has just a few counts. J is TRBJ2-6 and V is TRBV6-6, with D unclear. CDR1 MNHNY and CDR2 SVGAGI come from the germline V gene (reference sequence). V shed 0 bases and J shed 3 bases, with 9 bases lying between them. There are 16 residues in the CDR3. CDR3 region: CASSYSGLSGANVLTF. CDR3 sequence (DNA): TGTGCCAGCAGTTACTCAGGGCTAAGTGGGGCCAACGTCCTGACTTTC.

There are a few counts of this clonotype. The rearrangement links TRBV3-1 to TRBJ2-6, with 12 bases lining up with TRBD1. The CDR3 consists of 21 residues. Germline loops: CDR1 LGHDT, CDR2 YNNKEL (reference sequence). Trimming removed 0 bases from V and 2 bases from J; junction bases left unmatched: 11. The CDR3, as DNA: TGTGCCAGCAGCCAAGATTCGGGACAGGGGGCGATCCGTGCTGGGGCCAACGTCCTGACTTTC. This translates into CASSQDSGQGAIRAGANVLTF.

The CDR3 is CASSKAGQGWDNEQFF. Written as DNA, the CDR3 is TGTGCCAGCAGCAAGGCCGGACAGGGGTGGGACAATGAGCAGTTCTTC. The chain joins TRBV21-1 to TRBJ2-1; whether TRBD1, the table's D call, matches the DNA was not checked. TRBV21-1 is deemed a pseudogene. The CDR3 spans 16 residues.

This clonotype was detected only once. The V gene is TRBV6-2 or TRBV6-3, the J gene TRBJ1-5; D remains unclear. The V and J ends lost 9 bases and 6 bases respectively, with 15 bases between them. Germline V CDR1 and CDR2: MNHEY, SVGEGT. The CDR3 spans 13 residues. CDR3 DNA: TGTGCCAGTCACGGCGTGTCGGGTCAGCCCCAGCATTTT. It specifies CASHGVSGQPQHF.

In its sample, this clonotype was seen a few times. The V call is TRBV20-1, the J call TRBJ2-7, with D possibly matching TRBD2 (6 bases). Trimming took off 2 bases at V and 2 bases at J, with 13 bases between the two ends. CDR3 length: 14 amino acids. Per germline, CDR1 DFQATT and CDR2 SNEGSKA (reference sequence). The DNA for the CDR3 is TGCAGTGCTAGACCTAGCGCCAGCGCCTACGAGCAGTACTTC. This codes for CSARPSASAYEQYF.